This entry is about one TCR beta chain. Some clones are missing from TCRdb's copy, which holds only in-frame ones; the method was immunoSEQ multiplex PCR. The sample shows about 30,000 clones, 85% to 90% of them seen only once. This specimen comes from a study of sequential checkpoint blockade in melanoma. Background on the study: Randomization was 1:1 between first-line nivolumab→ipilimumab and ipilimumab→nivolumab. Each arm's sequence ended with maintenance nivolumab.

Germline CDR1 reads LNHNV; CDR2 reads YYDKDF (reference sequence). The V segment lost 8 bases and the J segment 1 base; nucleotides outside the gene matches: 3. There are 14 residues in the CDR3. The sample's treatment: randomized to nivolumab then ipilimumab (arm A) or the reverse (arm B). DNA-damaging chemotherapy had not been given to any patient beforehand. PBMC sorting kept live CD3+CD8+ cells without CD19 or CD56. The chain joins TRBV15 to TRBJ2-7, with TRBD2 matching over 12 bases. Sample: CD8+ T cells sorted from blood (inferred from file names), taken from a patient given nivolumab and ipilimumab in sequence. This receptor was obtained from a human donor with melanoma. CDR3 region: CATSGTSGSYEQYF. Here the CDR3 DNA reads TGTGCCACCTCCGGGACTAGCGGGTCCTACGAGCAGTACTTC.